This T cell receptor (beta chain) was captured in a study of blood T cell repertoires in COVID-19. Study summary: Samples came from the United States, Italy and Spain, spanning acute and convalescent COVID-19.

Trimming stripped 0 bases from V and 0 bases from J, with 11 bases between. The CDR3 totals 16 residues. Per germline, CDR1 LGHDT and CDR2 YNNKEL (reference sequence). The Seattle patients joined while their infection was active and were tracked longitudinally afterward. Study processing details: Estimation of nucleated cell counts was performed using reference gene primer amplification. TCRdb's table, derived via immunoSEQ multiplex PCR, lists solely in-frame clones and lacks some. V, J and clone size reflect that table, while D and trimming were determined from the DNA. Of 45,000 to 65,000 clones listed, over 80% are singletons.

V usage is TRBV3-1 (or the pseudogene TRBV3-2) and J usage is TRBJ1-1; possibly TRBD1 for D (6 bases). Sequencing input: peripheral blood. This sequence originates from a man aged 30 to 45 with COVID-19, enrolled during active disease. CDR3 sequence (DNA): TGTGCCAGCAGCCAAGAGGGGACAACCATGAACACTGAAGCTTTCTTT. Translated: CASSQEGTTMNTEAFF.